This T cell receptor (beta chain) was identified during a study of T cell repertoires in aging, cancer and after chemotherapy. Study conclusions and caveats: Median generation probability rose over the chemotherapy interval in each cancer cohort, suggesting rebound thymic output.

A mixed TRB-A/B primer pool amplified rearranged TRB by multiplex touch-down PCR. MiXCR was run by TCRdb on the multiplex PCR reads, yielding one entry per CDR3 protein. Of 2,000 or so distinct CDR3 sequences in the sample, 30% to 35% were seen once. Germline V gives CDR1 MNHEY, CDR2 SMNVEV (reference sequence). After removal of 1 base from V and 6 bases from J, the junction contained 5 bases not matched to a gene. The CDR3 contains 15 residues. Amplification of TCR beta used genomic DNA extracted from peripheral blood. In its sample, this clonotype was seen a few times. Its matching antigen is unknown.

The sequence was obtained from a human donor with a blood cancer. The chain couples TRBV27 to TRBJ1-2; 10 bases agree with TRBD1. The sample taken for sequencing was blood. The CDR3 region is CASSLLGQGPDGYTF. CDR3 in DNA: TGTGCCAGCAGTTTATTGGGACAGGGGCCCGATGGCTACACCTTC.